One TCR beta chain is described in this entry. TCRdb keeps only in-frame clones here, not all; method: immunoSEQ multiplex PCR. The sample contains about 400,000 clones, around 90% of which appear only once. The sample belongs to a study of blood T cell repertoires in COVID-19. Everyone who took part was roughly 18 to 100 years old, and they came from about two dozen US areas. Clinical history reported by participants formed the basis on which cohorts were assigned. The V and J ends lost 4 bases and 1 base, in that order; junction bases with no gene match: 8. The germline V gene has CDR1 LGHNA and CDR2 YNFKEQ. This CDR3 region has 17 residues.

The source of this sequence is a woman between 40 and 55 years old with acute COVID-19. Sequencing used PBMCs or T cells enriched from blood (not recorded which). The chain is built from TRBV4-2 and TRBJ2-3, with 10 bases fitting TRBD2. CDR3 loop: CASSPRRSGGGTDTQYF. The CDR3 DNA reads TGTGCCAGCAGCCCCCGTCGGAGCGGGGGGGGCACAGATACGCAGTATTTT.